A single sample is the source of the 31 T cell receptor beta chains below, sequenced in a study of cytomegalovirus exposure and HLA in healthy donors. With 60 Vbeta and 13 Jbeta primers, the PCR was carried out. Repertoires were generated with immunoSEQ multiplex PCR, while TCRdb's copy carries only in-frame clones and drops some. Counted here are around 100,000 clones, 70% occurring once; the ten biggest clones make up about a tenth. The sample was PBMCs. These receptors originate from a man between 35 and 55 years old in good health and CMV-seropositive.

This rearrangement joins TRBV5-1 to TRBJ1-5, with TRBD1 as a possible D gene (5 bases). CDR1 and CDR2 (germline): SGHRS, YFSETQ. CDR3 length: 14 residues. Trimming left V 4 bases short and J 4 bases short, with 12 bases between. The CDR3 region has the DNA TGCGCCAGCAGCCCGGGGGATTGGAATCAGCCCCAGCATTTT. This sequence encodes CASSPGDWNQPQHF.

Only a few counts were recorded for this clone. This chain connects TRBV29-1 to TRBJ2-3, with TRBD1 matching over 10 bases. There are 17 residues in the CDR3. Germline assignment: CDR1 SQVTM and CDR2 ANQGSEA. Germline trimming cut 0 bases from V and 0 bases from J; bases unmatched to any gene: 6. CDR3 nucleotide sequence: TGCAGCGTTGAAGATTACGACAGGGGGCAGAGCACAGATACGCAGTATTTT. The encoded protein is CSVEDYDRGQSTDTQYF.

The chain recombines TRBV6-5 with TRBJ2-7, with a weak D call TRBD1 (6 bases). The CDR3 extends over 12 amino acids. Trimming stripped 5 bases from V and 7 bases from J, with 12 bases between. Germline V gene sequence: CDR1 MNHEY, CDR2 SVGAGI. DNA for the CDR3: TGTGCCAGCAGTGGCTCAGGGGAGGAGCAGTACTTC. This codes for CASSGSGEEQYF.

CDR3 nucleotides: TGTGCCAGCAGTTTGACGGCGGGAGACACTGAAGCTTTCTTT. Translating gives CASSLTAGDTEAFF. This chain links TRBV27 with TRBJ1-1; D is undetermined. The CDR3 totals 14 residues. V was pared by 3 bases and J by 3 bases, with 11 bases between. The germline CDR1 and CDR2 sequences are MNHEY and SMNVEV (reference sequence).

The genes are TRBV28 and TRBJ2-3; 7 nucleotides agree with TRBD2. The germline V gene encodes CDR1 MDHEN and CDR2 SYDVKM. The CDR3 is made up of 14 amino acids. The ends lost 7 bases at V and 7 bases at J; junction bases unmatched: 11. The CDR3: CASISGRERYTQYF. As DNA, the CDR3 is TGTGCCAGCATCTCGGGGCGGGAGCGGTATACGCAGTATTTT.

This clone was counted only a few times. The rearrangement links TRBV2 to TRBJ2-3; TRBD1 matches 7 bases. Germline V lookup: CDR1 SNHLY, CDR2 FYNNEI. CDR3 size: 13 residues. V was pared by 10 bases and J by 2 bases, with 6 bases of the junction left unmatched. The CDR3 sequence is CAIGQVFTDTQYF. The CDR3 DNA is TGTGCCATTGGACAGGTCTTCACAGATACGCAGTATTTT. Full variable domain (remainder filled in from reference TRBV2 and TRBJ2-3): EPEVTQTPSHQVTQMGQEVILRCVPISNHLYFYWYRQILGQKVEFLVSFYNNEISEKSEIFDDQFSVERPDGSNFTLKIRSTKLEDSAMYFCAIGQVFTDTQYFGPGTRLTVL.

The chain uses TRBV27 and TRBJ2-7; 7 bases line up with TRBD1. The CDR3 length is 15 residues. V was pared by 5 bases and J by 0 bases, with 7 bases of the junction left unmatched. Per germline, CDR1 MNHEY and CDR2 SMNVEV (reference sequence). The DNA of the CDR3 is TGTGCCAGCAGTCTTACGGGACAGAACTCCTACGAGCAGTACTTC. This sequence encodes CASSLTGQNSYEQYF.

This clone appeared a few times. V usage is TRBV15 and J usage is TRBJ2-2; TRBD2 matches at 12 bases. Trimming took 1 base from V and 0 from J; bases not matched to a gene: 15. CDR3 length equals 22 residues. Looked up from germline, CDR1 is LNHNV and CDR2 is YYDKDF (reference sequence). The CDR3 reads CATSRGTRSGLAGITNTGELFF. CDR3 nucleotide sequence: TGTGCCACCAGCAGAGGGACAAGATCCGGACTAGCGGGGATTACGAACACCGGGGAGCTGTTTTTT.

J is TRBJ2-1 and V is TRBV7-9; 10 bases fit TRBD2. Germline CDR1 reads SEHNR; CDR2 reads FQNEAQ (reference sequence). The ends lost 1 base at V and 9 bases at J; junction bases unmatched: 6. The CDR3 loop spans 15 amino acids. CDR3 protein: CASSLEGLAGAEQFF. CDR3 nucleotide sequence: TGTGCCAGCAGCTTAGAAGGGCTAGCGGGAGCTGAGCAGTTCTTC.

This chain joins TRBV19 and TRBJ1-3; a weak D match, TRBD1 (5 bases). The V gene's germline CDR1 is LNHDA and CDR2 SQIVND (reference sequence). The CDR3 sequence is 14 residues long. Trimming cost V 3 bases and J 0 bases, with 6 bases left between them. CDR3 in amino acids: CASSITGSGNTIYF. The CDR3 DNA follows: TGTGCCAGTAGTATCACAGGCTCTGGAAACACCATATATTTT.

CDR3 loop: CASISGNTIYF. The CDR3 DNA reads as TGTGCCAGCATATCTGGAAACACCATATATTTT. The chain couples TRBV7-9 to TRBJ1-3; D uncertain. The ends were cut back, 7 bases at V and 1 base at J, with 2 bases in the middle. The CDR3 is 11 amino acids. CDR1 and CDR2 from the germline V gene are SEHNR and FQNEAQ (reference sequence).

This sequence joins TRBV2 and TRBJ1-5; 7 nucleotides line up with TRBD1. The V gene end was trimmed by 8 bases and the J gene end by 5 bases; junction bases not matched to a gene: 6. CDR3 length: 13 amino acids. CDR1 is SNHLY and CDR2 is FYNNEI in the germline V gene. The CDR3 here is CASHTGEDQPQHF. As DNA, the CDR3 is TGTGCCAGCCATACAGGGGAGGATCAGCCCCAGCATTTT.

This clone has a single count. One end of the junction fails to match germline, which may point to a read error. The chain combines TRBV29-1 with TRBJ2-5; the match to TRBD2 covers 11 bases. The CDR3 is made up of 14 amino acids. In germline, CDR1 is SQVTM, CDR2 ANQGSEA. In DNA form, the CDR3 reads TGCAGCGTGGAAGGGACTAGCGGACAAGAGACCCAGTACTTC. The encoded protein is CSVEGTSGQETQYF.

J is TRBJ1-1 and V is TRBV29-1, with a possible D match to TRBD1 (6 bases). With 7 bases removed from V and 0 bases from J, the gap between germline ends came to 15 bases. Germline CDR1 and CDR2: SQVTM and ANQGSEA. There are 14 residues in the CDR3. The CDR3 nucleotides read TGCAGCGCCGGGAGGGGGTATATGAACACTGAAGCTTTCTTT. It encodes CSAGRGYMNTEAFF.

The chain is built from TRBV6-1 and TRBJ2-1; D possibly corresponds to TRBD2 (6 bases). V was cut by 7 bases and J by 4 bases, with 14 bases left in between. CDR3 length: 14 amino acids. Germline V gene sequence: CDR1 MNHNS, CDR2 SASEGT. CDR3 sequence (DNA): TGTGCCAGCACGTCGGGAGCACGATACAATGAGCAGTTCTTC. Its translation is CASTSGARYNEQFF.

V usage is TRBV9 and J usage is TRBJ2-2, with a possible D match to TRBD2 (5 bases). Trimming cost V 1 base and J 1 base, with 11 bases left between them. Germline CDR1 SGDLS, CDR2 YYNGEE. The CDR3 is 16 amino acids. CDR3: CASSVLANLNTGELFF. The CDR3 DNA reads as TGTGCCAGCAGCGTATTAGCGAATTTGAACACCGGGGAGCTGTTTTTT.

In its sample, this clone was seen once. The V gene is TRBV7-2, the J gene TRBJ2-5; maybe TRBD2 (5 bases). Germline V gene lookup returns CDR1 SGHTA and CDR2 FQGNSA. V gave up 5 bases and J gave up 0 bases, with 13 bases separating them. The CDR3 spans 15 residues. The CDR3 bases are TGTGCCAGCAGCCCTCGGACTTGGTACCAAGAGACCCAGTACTTC. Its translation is CASSPRTWYQETQYF.

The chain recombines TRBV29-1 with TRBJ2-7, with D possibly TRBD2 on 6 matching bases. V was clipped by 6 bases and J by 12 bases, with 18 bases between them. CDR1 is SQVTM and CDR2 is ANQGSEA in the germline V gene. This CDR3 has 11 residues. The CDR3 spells CSVQTGGDPYF. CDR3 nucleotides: TGCAGCGTCCAGACCGGAGGGGATCCGTACTTC.

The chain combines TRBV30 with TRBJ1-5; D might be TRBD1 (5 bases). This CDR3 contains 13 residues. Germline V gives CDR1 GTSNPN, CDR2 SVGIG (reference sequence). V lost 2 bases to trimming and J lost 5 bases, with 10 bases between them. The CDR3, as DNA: TGTGCCTGGAGTCGGACATTAGATCAGCCCCAGCATTTT. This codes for CAWSRTLDQPQHF.

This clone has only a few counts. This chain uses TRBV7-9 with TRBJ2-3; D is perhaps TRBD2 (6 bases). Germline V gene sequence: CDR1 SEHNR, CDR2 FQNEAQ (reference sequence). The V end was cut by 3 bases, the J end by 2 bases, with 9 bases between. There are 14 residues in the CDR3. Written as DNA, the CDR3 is TGTGCCAGCAGCTTGACGGGGGACACAGATACGCAGTATTTT. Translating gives CASSLTGDTDTQYF. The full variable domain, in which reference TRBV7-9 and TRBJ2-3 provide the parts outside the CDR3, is DTGVSQNPRHKITKRGQNVTFRCDPISEHNRLYWYRQTLGQGPEFLTYFQNEAQLEKSRLLSDRFSAERPKGSFSTLEIQRTEQGDSAMYLCASSLTGDTDTQYFGPGTRLTVL.

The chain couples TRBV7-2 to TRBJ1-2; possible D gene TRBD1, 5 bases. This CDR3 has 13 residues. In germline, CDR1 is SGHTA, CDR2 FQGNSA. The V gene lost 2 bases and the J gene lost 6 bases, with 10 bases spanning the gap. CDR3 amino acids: CASSLQGFDGYTF. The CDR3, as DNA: TGTGCCAGCAGCTTACAGGGTTTTGATGGCTACACCTTC. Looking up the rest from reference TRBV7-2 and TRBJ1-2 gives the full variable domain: GAGVSQSPSNKVTEKGKDVELRCDPISGHTALYWYRQSLGQGLEFLIYFQGNSAPDKSGLPSDRFSAERTGGSVSTLTIQRTQQEDSAVYLCASSLQGFDGYTFGSGTRLTVV.

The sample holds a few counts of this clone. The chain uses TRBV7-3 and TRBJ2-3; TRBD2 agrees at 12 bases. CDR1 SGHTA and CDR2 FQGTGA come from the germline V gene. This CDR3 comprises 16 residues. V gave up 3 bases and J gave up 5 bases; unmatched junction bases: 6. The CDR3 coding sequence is TGTGCCAGCAGCTTTCGACTAGCGGGAGCGGGAGATACGCAGTATTTT. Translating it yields CASSFRLAGAGDTQYF.

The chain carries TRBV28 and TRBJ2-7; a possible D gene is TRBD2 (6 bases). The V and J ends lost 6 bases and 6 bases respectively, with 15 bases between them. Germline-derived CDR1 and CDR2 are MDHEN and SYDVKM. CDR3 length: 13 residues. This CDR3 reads CASSPSAGSEQYV. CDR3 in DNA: TGTGCCAGCAGCCCTTCGGCGGGGAGCGAGCAGTACGTC.

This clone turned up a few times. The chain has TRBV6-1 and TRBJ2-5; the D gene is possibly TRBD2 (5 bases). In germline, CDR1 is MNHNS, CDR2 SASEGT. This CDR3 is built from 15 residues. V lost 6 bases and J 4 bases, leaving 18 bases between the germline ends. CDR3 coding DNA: TGTGCCAGCAGCCTAGGAGAGGGCACGGCAGAGACCCAGTACTTC. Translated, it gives CASSLGEGTAETQYF.

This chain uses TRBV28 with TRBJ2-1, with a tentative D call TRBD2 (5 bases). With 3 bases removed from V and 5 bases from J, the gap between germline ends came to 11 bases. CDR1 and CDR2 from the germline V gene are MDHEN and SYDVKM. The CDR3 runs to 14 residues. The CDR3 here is CASSFSESHNEQFF. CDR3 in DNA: TGTGCCAGCAGTTTTAGCGAGTCCCACAATGAGCAGTTCTTC.

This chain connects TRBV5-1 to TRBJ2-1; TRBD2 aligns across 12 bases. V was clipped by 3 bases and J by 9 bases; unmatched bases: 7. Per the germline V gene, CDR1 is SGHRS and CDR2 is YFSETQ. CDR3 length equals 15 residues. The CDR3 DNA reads TGCGCCAGCAGCTCGACTAGCGGGAGTGGTGTTGAGCAGTTCTTC. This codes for CASSSTSGSGVEQFF.

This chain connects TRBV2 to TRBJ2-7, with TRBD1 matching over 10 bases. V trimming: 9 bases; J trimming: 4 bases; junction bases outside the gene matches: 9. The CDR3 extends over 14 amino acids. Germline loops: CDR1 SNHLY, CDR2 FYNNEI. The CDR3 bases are TGTGCCAGGGATACCGGGACAGGGGAGTACGAGCAGTACTTC. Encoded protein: CARDTGTGEYEQYF. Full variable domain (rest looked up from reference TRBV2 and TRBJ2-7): EPEVTQTPSHQVTQMGQEVILRCVPISNHLYFYWYRQILGQKVEFLVSFYNNEISEKSEIFDDQFSVERPDGSNFTLKIRSTKLEDSAMYFCARDTGTGEYEQYFGPGTRLTVT.

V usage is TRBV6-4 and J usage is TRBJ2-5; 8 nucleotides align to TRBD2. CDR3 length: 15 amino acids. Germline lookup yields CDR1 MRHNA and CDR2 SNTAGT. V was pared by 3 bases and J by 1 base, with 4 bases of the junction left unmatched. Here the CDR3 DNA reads TGTGCCAGCAGTGAATCAGCGGGGGCCCAAGAGACCCAGTACTTC. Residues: CASSESAGAQETQYF.

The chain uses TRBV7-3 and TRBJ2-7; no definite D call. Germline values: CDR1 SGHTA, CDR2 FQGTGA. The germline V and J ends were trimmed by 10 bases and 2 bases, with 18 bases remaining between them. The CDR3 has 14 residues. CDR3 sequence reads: CATHSPGKPYEQYF. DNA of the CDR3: TGTGCCACTCACAGCCCCGGCAAACCCTACGAGCAGTACTTC.

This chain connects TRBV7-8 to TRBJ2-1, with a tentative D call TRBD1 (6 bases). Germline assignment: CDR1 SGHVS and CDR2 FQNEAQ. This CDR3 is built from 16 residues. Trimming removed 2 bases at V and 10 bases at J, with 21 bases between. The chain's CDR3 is CASSLKGDRNRWEQFF. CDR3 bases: TGTGCCAGCAGCTTAAAGGGGGACCGGAATCGGTGGGAGCAGTTCTTC. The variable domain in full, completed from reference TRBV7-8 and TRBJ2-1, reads GAGVSQSPRYKVAKRGQDVALRCDPISGHVSLFWYQQALGQGPEFLTYFQNEAQLDKSGLPSDRFFAERPEGSVSTLKIQRTQQEDSAVYLCASSLKGDRNRWEQFFGPGTRLTVL.

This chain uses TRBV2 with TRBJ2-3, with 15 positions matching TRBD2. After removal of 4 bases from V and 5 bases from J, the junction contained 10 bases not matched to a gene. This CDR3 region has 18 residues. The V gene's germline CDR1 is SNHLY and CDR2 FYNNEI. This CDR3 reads CASSVVPGLAGGLDTQYF. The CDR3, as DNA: TGTGCCAGCAGTGTTGTGCCGGGACTAGCGGGAGGTCTAGATACGCAGTATTTT. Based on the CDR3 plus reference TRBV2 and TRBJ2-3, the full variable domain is EPEVTQTPSHQVTQMGQEVILRCVPISNHLYFYWYRQILGQKVEFLVSFYNNEISEKSEIFDDQFSVERPDGSNFTLKIRSTKLEDSAMYFCASSVVPGLAGGLDTQYFGPGTRLTVL.